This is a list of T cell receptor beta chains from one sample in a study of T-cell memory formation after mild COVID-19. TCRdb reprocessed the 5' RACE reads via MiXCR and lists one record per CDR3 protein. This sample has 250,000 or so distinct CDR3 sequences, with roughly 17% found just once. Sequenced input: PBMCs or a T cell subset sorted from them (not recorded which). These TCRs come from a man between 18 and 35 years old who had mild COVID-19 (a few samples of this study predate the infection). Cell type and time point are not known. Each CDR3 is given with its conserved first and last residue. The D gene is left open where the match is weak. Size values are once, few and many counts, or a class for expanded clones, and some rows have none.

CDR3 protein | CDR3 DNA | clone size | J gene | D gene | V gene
CASSFAGMGSYEQYF | TGTGCCAGCAGCTTCGCGGGAATGGGCTCCTACGAGCAGTACTTC | - | TRBJ2-7 | - | TRBV11-2
CASSLLGTGELAFF | TGTGCCAGCAGTTTATTGGGGACGGGGGAATTAGCTTTCTTT | - | TRBJ1-1 | - | TRBV28
CASSTTGLGETQYF | TGTGCCAGCAGCACGACAGGGCTGGGGGAGACCCAGTACTTC | many | TRBJ2-5 | TRBD1 | TRBV5-6
CASSPRWDQETQYF | TGTGCCAGCAGCCCGCGGTGGGACCAAGAGACCCAGTACTTC | few | TRBJ2-5 | - | TRBV3-1
CATSRGTSGGAETQYF | TGTGCCACCAGCAGAGGGACTAGCGGGGGGGCGGAGACCCAGTACTTC | - | TRBJ2-5 | TRBD2 | TRBV15
CSVTGRVTEAFF | TGCAGTGTAACAGGGAGGGTCACTGAAGCTTTCTTT | - | TRBJ1-1 | - | TRBV20-1
CASSLRQGNLF | TGCGCCAGCAGTCTTCGACAGGGGAACCTCTTC | - | TRBJ2-1 | TRBD1 | TRBV23-1
CASSSLQTATYEQYF | TGTGCCAGTAGTTCGCTACAGACCGCTACCTACGAGCAGTACTTC | - | TRBJ2-7 | - | TRBV19
CASSLAGRNQPQHF | TGTGCCAGCAGCTTAGCAGGGCGCAATCAGCCCCAGCATTTT | few | TRBJ1-5 | - | TRBV7-2
CASTLSGGRETQYF | TGTGCCAGCACCCTCAGCGGGGGGCGGGAGACCCAGTACTTC | - | TRBJ2-5 | TRBD2 | TRBV7-6
CASSQETAGGSYGYTF | TGCGCCAGCAGCCAAGAAACGGCAGGGGGTTCCTATGGCTACACCTTC | few | TRBJ1-2 | TRBD1 | TRBV4-3
CSVAYRDQETQYF | TGCAGCGTCGCATACAGGGATCAAGAGACCCAGTACTTC | few | TRBJ2-5 | - | TRBV29-1
CSVSTRFRHYGYTF | TGCAGCGTTTCCACGCGGTTTAGGCACTATGGCTACACCTTC | - | TRBJ1-2 | - | TRBV20-1
CSARVGTYNEQFF | TGCAGTGCTAGAGTGGGCACCTACAATGAGCAGTTCTTC | - | TRBJ2-1 | - | TRBV20-1
CATSSQVTDQPQHF | TGTGCCACCAGTTCACAGGTTACTGATCAGCCCCAGCATTTT | - | TRBJ1-5 | - | TRBV24-1
CSAHLGGDQPQHF | TGCAGTGCTCACCTGGGAGGGGATCAGCCCCAGCATTTT | - | TRBJ1-5 | - | TRBV20-1
CSARVETQYF | TGCAGTGCCCGGGTGGAGACCCAGTACTTC | - | TRBJ2-5 | - | TRBV20-1
CASSRSGLRGSNQPQHF | TGCGCCAGCAGCCGCTCCGGGCTCCGAGGGAGCAATCAGCCCCAGCATTTT | - | TRBJ1-5 | - | TRBV4-1
CASSLARGGDYNEQFF | TGCGCCAGCAGCTTGGCGCGGGGGGGGGACTACAATGAGCAGTTCTTC | many | TRBJ2-1 | TRBD2 | TRBV5-1
CASSLWSGLDTDTQYF | TGCGCCAGCAGCTTGTGGTCGGGACTCGACACAGATACGCAGTATTTT | few | TRBJ2-3 | - | TRBV5-1
CASTQGSRGTQYF | TGTGCCAGCACCCAGGGTTCTCGGGGTACGCAGTATTTT | few | TRBJ2-3 | - | TRBV6-5
CASSLDRRREAFF | TGTGCCAGCAGCTTAGATCGGAGGCGTGAAGCTTTCTTT | few | TRBJ1-1 | - | TRBV7-8